Presented here are 18 T cell receptor beta chains from one specimen sequenced in a study of control samples from healthy donors and cancer patients (dated by TCRdb to the early 2020s). The method behind the library was the immunoSEQ multiplex PCR assay. TCRdb limited this immuneACCESS table to in-frame rearrangements with V and J called. A share of clones is missing; checked studies link under half to unresolved V genes, and the rest is unexplained. This sample gives fewer than 70,000 clones in total; around 84% of them show up just once. The ten largest clones add up to 2.9% of the sample. The sample consisted of PBMCs. These TCRs come from a woman aged 45-65 years with lung cancer.

The gene calls are TRBV28 and TRBJ1-2, with 9 bases fitting TRBD1. The CDR3 contains 15 residues. V dropped 4 bases and J dropped 5; count of bases not matched to a gene: 8. Germline V gene sequence: CDR1 MDHEN, CDR2 SYDVKM. The CDR3 region is CASSSTGGAGYGYTF. CDR3 bases: TGTGCCAGCAGTTCAACAGGGGGCGCTGGGTATGGCTACACCTTC.

The chain links TRBV5-6 to TRBJ2-7, with TRBD2 identical over 8 bases. Germline values: CDR1 SGHDT, CDR2 YYEEEE. After removal of 0 bases from V and 10 bases from J, the junction contained 9 bases not matched to a gene. The CDR3 is 14 amino acids. In DNA form, the CDR3 reads TGTGCCAGCAGCTTGGAAGGTAGCGGGGCTTTACAGTACTTC. It encodes CASSLEGSGALQYF.

The chain couples TRBV7-9 to TRBJ1-3; the D gene is possibly TRBD1 (5 bases). V lost 4 bases and J 4 bases, leaving 11 bases between the germline ends. Germline V lookup: CDR1 SEHNR, CDR2 FQNEAQ (reference sequence). CDR3 size: 14 residues. The CDR3: CASSSPREGNTIYF. The CDR3 DNA reads TGTGCCAGCAGCTCACCCAGGGAGGGAAACACCATATATTTT.

The rearrangement uses TRBV5-1 and TRBJ2-2; possible D gene TRBD1, 6 bases. The CDR3 totals 15 residues. The V gene's germline CDR1 is SGHRS and CDR2 YFSETQ. V was pared by 2 bases and J by 4 bases, with 12 bases between. As DNA, the CDR3 is TGCGCCAGCAGCTTTAATCAGGGGACCACCGGGGAGCTGTTTTTT. Protein: CASSFNQGTTGELFF.

This clone was detected once. CDR3 residues: CAWSVARWETEAFF. For the CDR3, the DNA is TGTGCCTGGAGTGTAGCTCGCTGGGAAACTGAAGCTTTCTTT. V and J are TRBV30 and TRBJ1-1; D is undetermined. Germline V gene sequence: CDR1 GTSNPN, CDR2 SVGIG (reference sequence). Trimming removed 0 bases from V and 5 bases from J, with 13 bases in between. The CDR3 has 14 amino acids.

The rearrangement joins TRBV19 to TRBJ2-6, with 10 nucleotides matching TRBD1. Germline values: CDR1 LNHDA, CDR2 SQIVND (reference sequence). The CDR3 loop spans 17 amino acids. V gave up 4 bases and J gave up 0 bases; unmatched junction bases: 3. The CDR3 loop reads CASSRGQGDSGANVLTF. In DNA form, the CDR3 reads TGTGCCAGTAGTAGAGGACAGGGGGACTCTGGGGCCAACGTCCTGACTTTC. Based on the CDR3 plus reference TRBV19 and TRBJ2-6, the full variable domain is DGGITQSPKYLFRKEGQNVTLSCEQNLNHDAMYWYRQDPGQGLRLIYYSQIVNDFQKGDIAEGYSVSREKKESFPLTVTSAQKNPTAFYLCASSRGQGDSGANVLTFGAGSRLTVL.

The V gene is TRBV11-2, the J gene TRBJ1-1, with TRBD1 matching over 7 bases. Germline CDR1 SGHAT, CDR2 FQNNGV. After removal of 4 bases from V and 5 bases from J, the junction contained 13 bases not matched to a gene. This CDR3 region has 16 residues. The CDR3 nucleotides read TGTGCCAGCAGCTCCTCACGACAGGGTGGGAAGACTGAAGCTTTCTTT. Translated, it gives CASSSSRQGGKTEAFF.

This chain connects TRBV5-6 to TRBJ1-1; D might be TRBD1 (5 bases). This CDR3 region has 15 residues. V shed 3 bases and J shed 1 base, with 13 bases lying between them. Per germline, CDR1 SGHDT and CDR2 YYEEEE. CDR3 residues: CASSSWGRQNTEAFF. The DNA of the CDR3 is TGTGCCAGCAGCTCCTGGGGCAGACAGAACACTGAAGCTTTCTTT.

The gene calls are TRBV7-2 and TRBJ1-6, with D perhaps TRBD1 (5 bases). This CDR3 region has 17 residues. Germline V gene lookup returns CDR1 SGHTA and CDR2 FQGNSA. The V and J ends lost 3 bases and 10 bases respectively, with 22 bases between them. CDR3 sequence: CASSFMREIVRGSPLHF. In DNA, the CDR3 is TGTGCCAGCAGCTTCATGAGGGAAATAGTCCGGGGCTCACCCCTCCACTTT.

The chain combines TRBV7-2 with TRBJ1-1, with a tentative D call TRBD1 (5 bases). The CDR3 spans 14 residues. From germline, CDR1 is SGHTA and CDR2 FQGNSA. Deletions cut 1 base from V and 5 bases from J, with 11 bases between. The CDR3 DNA is TGTGCCAGCAGCTTAGTGATCGGGGGGACTGAAGCTTTCTTT. This gives the protein CASSLVIGGTEAFF.

The chain uses TRBV24-1 and TRBJ2-1, with D possibly TRBD2 on 5 matching bases. This CDR3 comprises 13 residues. Germline V CDR1 and CDR2: KGHDR, SFDVKD. V was clipped by 2 bases and J by 4 bases, with 5 bases between them. CDR3 sequence reads: CATSDWRYNEQFF. CDR3 in DNA: TGTGCCACCAGTGATTGGAGGTACAATGAGCAGTTCTTC.

This clone has only one observation. V usage is TRBV12-3 or TRBV12-4 and J usage is TRBJ1-5; no firm D call. V was pared by 2 bases and J by 3 bases, with 5 bases between. The CDR3 sequence is 13 residues long. CDR3 region: CASSLKNNQPQHF. Here the CDR3 DNA reads TGTGCCAGCAGTTTAAAAAACAATCAGCCCCAGCATTTT.

The chain links TRBV18 to TRBJ1-1; D is possibly TRBD1 (6 bases). Trimming removed 6 bases at V and 5 bases at J, with 16 bases between. The CDR3 has 14 residues. In germline, CDR1 is KGHSH, CDR2 LQKENI. CDR3 loop: CASSSYRDETEAFF. Written as DNA, the CDR3 is TGTGCCAGCTCCTCCTACAGGGATGAGACTGAAGCTTTCTTT.

This chain joins TRBV7-2 and TRBJ2-1; TRBD2 matches 12 bases. Germline-derived CDR1 and CDR2 are SGHTA and FQGNSA. The CDR3 has 17 amino acids. V was pared by 4 bases and J by 6 bases, with 10 bases of the junction left unmatched. The CDR3 spells CASSSSRLAGASNEQFF. The CDR3 bases are TGTGCCAGCAGCTCCTCACGACTAGCGGGGGCTAGCAATGAGCAGTTCTTC.

There are a few counts of this clone. V and J are TRBV6-4 and TRBJ1-6; D ambiguous. Per the germline V gene, CDR1 is MRHNA and CDR2 is SNTAGT. The CDR3 totals 14 residues. Trimming cost V 2 bases and J 6 bases, with 8 bases left between them. The CDR3 region has the DNA TGTGCCAGCAGTGACGGGCAGGTTAATTCACCCCTCCACTTT. Translation: CASSDGQVNSPLHF.

In its sample, this clone was seen a few times. V usage is TRBV5-6 and J usage is TRBJ2-5; D remains ambiguous. CDR3 size: 13 residues. Deletions cut 2 bases from V and 0 bases from J, with 5 bases between. Germline CDR1 is SGHDT and CDR2 is YYEEEE. In DNA form, the CDR3 reads TGTGCCAGCAGCTTAGGAAACCAAGAGACCCAGTACTTC. Its protein product is CASSLGNQETQYF.

This clone was counted between two and nine times. The chain couples TRBV10-1 to TRBJ1-1, with D possibly TRBD1 on 6 matching bases. CDR3 size: 15 residues. Between the trimmed V and J ends, which lost 0 bases and 4 bases, there was a span of 12 bases. Germline CDR1 and CDR2: WNHNN and SYGVQD (reference sequence). The CDR3 coding sequence is TGCGCCAGCAGTGAGTCGACAGGTTCGGGCACTGAAGCTTTCTTT. Residues: CASSESTGSGTEAFF.

CDR3 amino acids: CASSVEGLAGAETQYF. The CDR3 DNA reads as TGTGCCAGCAGCGTAGAGGGACTAGCGGGTGCAGAGACCCAGTACTTC. The chain is built from TRBV9 and TRBJ2-5; 12 bases agree with TRBD2. The CDR3 consists of 16 residues. With 0 bases clipped from V and 4 bases from J, the junction kept 4 bases outside the gene matches. The germline CDR1 and CDR2 sequences are SGDLS and YYNGEE.